Sequencing of this T cell receptor beta chain was carried out in a study of shared clonotypes between healthy human individuals. Looked up from germline, CDR1 is SGHNT and CDR2 is YENEEA. The CDR3 is 12 amino acids. V gave up 3 bases and J gave up 5 bases, with 8 bases separating them. Notes on this clone: Its antigen is unknown.

Findings and caveats of the study: Of the naive CD4 clonotypes, approximately 5% were shared across a handful of donors. Non-shared clonotypes had lower generation probabilities than those shared by all four donors.

Here immunoSEQ multiplex PCR was the method, and the copy in TCRdb shows in-frame clones only, minus some. Of about 1.5 million clones in the sample, approximately 98% are singletons; the top ten hold roughly 0.42%. Memory CD4+ cells were the fraction left after CD45RA+ naive selection. The source of this sequence is a young man in good health. The sequenced material came from naive CD4+ T cells sorted from blood. As for subset: CD45RA+ positively selected. This rearrangement joins TRBV11-3 to TRBJ2-7; D is uncertain. The CDR3 DNA sequence: TGTGCCAGCAGCTTGGGCCTAGACGAGCAGTACTTC. It codes for CASSLGLDEQYF.